Shown below are 5 T cell receptor beta chains from a single sample sequenced in a study of T-cell memory formation after mild COVID-19 (dated by TCRdb to about 2021). Library preparation employed 5' RACE. The sample was run on an Illumina NovaSeq 6000. The raw public reads went through TCRdb reprocessing: fastp at Q25, MiXCR clone calling, in-frame beta chains kept. CDR3 protein duplicates are merged, each entry listing the most common genes and DNA. Counted in this sample were roughly 410,000 distinct CDR3 sequences; 20% to 25% of them appeared once. Roughly 9.7% of the sample goes to the ten largest clones. Material: PBMCs or a T cell subset sorted from them (not recorded which). The receptors stem from an adult woman who had mild COVID-19 (a few samples of this study predate the infection). The sample titles of this study are shuffled in the database, so cell type and time point are left out; the donor was told from shared clones.

This clonotype occurred a few times. This chain joins TRBV12-3 or TRBV12-4 and TRBJ1-3; maybe TRBD1 (5 bases). The CDR3 runs 15 residues. Trimming cost V 4 bases and J 4 bases, with 14 bases left between them. This CDR3 reads CASSSGTLPGNTIYF. As DNA, the CDR3 is TGTGCCAGCAGTTCCGGGACCCTTCCGGGAAACACCATATATTTT.

The V and J genes are TRBV15 and TRBJ1-1; no clear D gene. CDR3 length: 16 residues. Germline values: CDR1 LNHNV, CDR2 YYDKDF (reference sequence). V shed 0 bases and J shed 3 bases, with 14 bases lying between them. The CDR3 DNA reads TGTGCCACCAGCAGAGACCTTTACAGTGGGGACACTGAAGCTTTCTTT. Encoded protein: CATSRDLYSGDTEAFF.

A few counts support this clonotype. The V call is TRBV5-1, the J call TRBJ1-2, with 9 bases aligning to TRBD1. Germline assignment: CDR1 SGHRS and CDR2 YFSETQ. The CDR3 has 15 residues. The V and J ends lost 4 bases and 7 bases, in that order; junction bases with no gene match: 11. CDR3 in DNA: TGCGCCAGCAGCCGGGGACAGGGAGGCCACCCTGGCTACACCTTC. Its translation is CASSRGQGGHPGYTF.

V and J are TRBV30 and TRBJ2-5; 10 bases are shared with TRBD1. The trim removed 3 bases at V and 5 bases at J, leaving 3 bases unmatched. This CDR3 is built from 13 residues. CDR1 and CDR2 (germline): GTSNPN, SVGIG (reference sequence). CDR3 nucleotide sequence: TGTGCCTGGAGGACAGGGGGCGGGGAGACCCAGTACTTC. This encodes CAWRTGGGETQYF.

The CDR3 protein is CSARDMAGYYEQFF. CDR3 nucleotide sequence: TGCAGTGCTAGAGATATGGCGGGATATTATGAGCAGTTCTTC. The chain uses TRBV20-1 and TRBJ2-1; perhaps TRBD2 as D (6 bases). V was pared by 0 bases and J by 8 bases, with 14 bases between. The CDR3 totals 14 residues. CDR1 and CDR2 (germline): DFQATT, SNEGSKA (reference sequence).